Below are 26 T cell receptor beta chains sequenced from a single sample in a study of T cells in localized non-small cell lung cancer. The assay was immunoSEQ multiplex PCR, and TCRdb's table has in-frame clones only and misses some. The sample has about 52,000 clones; 70% to 90% are singletons. The sample here was PBMCs, taken before any cancer treatment. Receptors were obtained from a female donor with stage II lung adenocarcinoma.

The chain has TRBV19 and TRBJ1-4, with 10 positions matching TRBD1. This CDR3 has 15 residues. V trimming: 4 bases; J trimming: 8 bases; junction bases outside the gene matches: 7. Germline V CDR1 and CDR2: LNHDA, SQIVND (reference sequence). CDR3 in amino acids: CASSRGDRGREKLFF. Here the CDR3 DNA reads TGTGCCAGTAGTAGGGGGGACAGGGGAAGGGAAAAACTGTTTTTT.

This clone was counted between two and nine times. This sequence joins TRBV19 and TRBJ1-6; no reliable D call. Germline values: CDR1 LNHDA, CDR2 SQIVND (reference sequence). This CDR3 has 15 residues. The V and J ends lost 5 bases and 6 bases respectively, with 14 bases between them. The CDR3 bases are TGTGCCAGTAGTCCACGGGAGGGCCTTAATTCACCCCTCCACTTT. It specifies CASSPREGLNSPLHF.

This sequence joins TRBV4-1 and TRBJ1-4; D is possibly TRBD1 (6 bases). V was cut by 4 bases and J by 6 bases, with 18 bases left in between. This CDR3 has 16 amino acids. Germline lookup yields CDR1 MGHRA and CDR2 YSYEKL. This CDR3 is CASSRGRGGGDEKLFF. The DNA for the CDR3 is TGCGCCAGCAGCCGGGGTAGGGGGGGTGGAGATGAAAAACTGTTTTTT.

This sequence joins TRBV9 and TRBJ1-6, with 10 bases lining up with TRBD1. Germline V gene data show CDR1 as SGDLS and CDR2 as YYNGEE. The CDR3 consists of 16 residues. The V gene end was trimmed by 3 bases and the J gene end by 4 bases; junction bases not matched to a gene: 4. CDR3 amino acids: CASSGRDRGYNSPLHF. CDR3 bases: TGTGCCAGCAGCGGCCGGGACAGGGGTTATAATTCACCCCTCCACTTT.

Concerning this clone: The junction shows a germline mismatch at one end, possibly a read error. The J gene is TRBJ1-2, the V gene TRBV5-1; D is uncertain. The CDR3 extends over 11 amino acids. CDR1 is SGHRS, CDR2 YFSETQ, per germline. CDR3 bases: TGCGCCAGCAAAATACGGGATGGCTGCACCTTC. Protein: CASKIRDGCTF.

Only one count was recorded for this clone. V usage is TRBV29-1 and J usage is TRBJ1-1, with D perhaps TRBD1 (6 bases). This CDR3 region has 12 residues. The ends were cut back, 7 bases at V and 1 base at J, with 10 bases in the middle. The V gene's germline CDR1 is SQVTM and CDR2 ANQGSEA. CDR3 sequence: CSAGQRNTEAFF. The CDR3 nucleotides read TGCAGCGCCGGACAGAGGAACACTGAAGCTTTCTTT.

The CDR3 reads CASRARQEYEKLFF. For the CDR3, the DNA is TGTGCCAGCAGAGCCCGACAGGAGTATGAAAAACTGTTTTTT. V is TRBV6-5 and J is TRBJ1-4; TRBD1 is a possible D gene (6 bases). The CDR3 loop spans 14 amino acids. Trimming cost V 6 bases and J 6 bases, with 14 bases left between them. Germline V gene lookup returns CDR1 MNHEY and CDR2 SVGAGI.

The gene calls are TRBV6-1 and TRBJ1-6, with 9 bases aligning to TRBD1. Losses at the gene ends were 7 bases for V and 10 bases for J; bases not matched to a gene: 8. The CDR3 is made up of 14 amino acids. Looked up from germline, CDR1 is MNHNS and CDR2 is SASEGT. The CDR3 sequence: CASTRDRVESPLHF. CDR3 bases: TGTGCCAGCACTAGGGACAGGGTCGAATCACCCCTCCACTTT.

This chain links TRBV4-1 with TRBJ2-2, with D perhaps matching TRBD1 (6 bases). The ends were cut back, 4 bases at V and 2 bases at J, with 14 bases in the middle. CDR1 and CDR2 (germline): MGHRA, YSYEKL. There are 16 residues in the CDR3. This CDR3 is CASSLDRSFNTGELFF. CDR3 bases: TGCGCCAGCAGCCTAGACAGGTCCTTTAACACCGGGGAGCTGTTTTTT.

The chain recombines TRBV7-9 with TRBJ1-2; D remains unclear. The CDR3 has 14 residues. Trimming left V 5 bases short and J 3 bases short, with 13 bases between. From germline, CDR1 is SEHNR and CDR2 FQNEAQ (reference sequence). CDR3: CASSLMDGDYGYTF. The CDR3 bases are TGTGCCAGCAGCCTCATGGACGGGGACTATGGCTACACCTTC.

The chain links TRBV13 to TRBJ2-3, with 11 bases lining up with TRBD2. Germline V gene data show CDR1 as PRHDT and CDR2 as FYEKMQ (reference sequence). The CDR3 is 15 residues long. The V and J ends lost 7 bases and 2 bases, in that order; junction bases with no gene match: 5. In nucleotides, the CDR3 is TGTGCCAGCAATGTAGCGGGGGGGTACACAGATACGCAGTATTTT. Translated: CASNVAGGYTDTQYF.

The V gene is TRBV2, the J gene TRBJ1-3, with 8 bases identical to TRBD1. V trimming: 4 bases; J trimming: 0 bases; junction bases outside the gene matches: 8. The CDR3 sequence is 17 residues long. The germline gives CDR1 SNHLY, CDR2 FYNNEI. CDR3: CASSAGGTGLSGNTIYF. The CDR3 DNA is TGTGCCAGCAGTGCAGGGGGGACAGGCCTCTCTGGAAACACCATATATTTT.

This clone is a singleton in its sample. The rearrangement links TRBV27 to TRBJ1-1, with TRBD1 matching 7 bases. The CDR3 length is 14 residues. The V gene's germline CDR1 is MNHEY and CDR2 SMNVEV (reference sequence). V shed 8 bases and J 0 bases; nucleotides not matched to a gene: 6. The CDR3 spells CASLPGQMNTEAFF. CDR3 bases: TGTGCCAGCCTACCGGGACAGATGAACACTGAAGCTTTCTTT.

CDR3 DNA sequence: TGTGCCAGCAGGAGAGAGAATCAGCCCCAGCATTTT. It encodes CASRRENQPQHF. This chain joins TRBV6-6 and TRBJ1-5; no clear D gene. The CDR3 spans 12 residues. The germline V gene has CDR1 MNHNY and CDR2 SVGAGI (reference sequence). Between the trimmed V and J ends, which lost 6 bases and 4 bases, there was a span of 7 bases.

The chain employs TRBV9 and TRBJ2-3, with TRBD2 matching 8 bases. CDR1 is SGDLS and CDR2 is YYNGEE in the germline V gene. J was trimmed by 5 bases and V by 3 bases; bases with no gene match: 11. The CDR3 loop spans 16 amino acids. Here the CDR3 reads CASSAGGGAVQDTQYF. The CDR3 region has the DNA TGTGCCAGCAGCGCGGGAGGGGGGGCCGTACAAGATACGCAGTATTTT.

The V and J genes are TRBV18 and TRBJ2-1, with unresolved D. The germline V gene has CDR1 KGHSH and CDR2 LQKENI. The germline V and J ends were trimmed by 3 bases and 4 bases, with 13 bases remaining between them. This CDR3 comprises 15 residues. CDR3 in DNA: TGTGCCAGCTCACCGGGTACCCTGGTATACAATGAGCAGTTCTTC. Residues: CASSPGTLVYNEQFF.

V is TRBV5-5 and J is TRBJ1-2; D unresolved. CDR3 length: 15 amino acids. V dropped 0 bases and J dropped 0 bases, with 9 bases sitting between them. Germline V gene sequence: CDR1 SGHKS, CDR2 YYEKEE (reference sequence). Written as DNA, the CDR3 is TGTGCCAGCAGCTTGGCGGTCGGAGCTAACTATGGCTACACCTTC. It translates to CASSLAVGANYGYTF.

The chain has TRBV5-1 and TRBJ1-6; D perhaps matches TRBD1 (6 bases). Germline loops: CDR1 SGHRS, CDR2 YFSETQ. V gave up 2 bases and J gave up 8 bases, with 8 bases separating them. The CDR3 runs to 13 residues. CDR3 nucleotide sequence: TGCGCCAGCAGCTTCGGACAGCATTCACCCCTCCACTTT. Amino acids: CASSFGQHSPLHF.

This chain connects TRBV5-6 to TRBJ2-3; 7 nucleotides line up with TRBD1. The J segment lost 4 bases and the V segment lost 5 bases, leaving 10 bases of the junction unmatched. Germline CDR1 SGHDT, CDR2 YYEEEE. The CDR3 spans 15 residues. For the CDR3, the DNA is TGTGCCAGCAGAATGACAGGGTCTTCGCCAGATACGCAGTATTTT. Protein: CASRMTGSSPDTQYF.

The rearrangement uses TRBV18 and TRBJ1-6; D is unclear. V was cut by 0 bases and J by 0 bases, with 12 bases left in between. The CDR3 contains 18 residues. Germline lookup yields CDR1 KGHSH and CDR2 LQKENI. Here the CDR3 DNA reads TGTGCCAGCTCACCACCAGGTTCTTCAGGCTCCTATAATTCACCCCTCCACTTT. Protein product: CASSPPGSSGSYNSPLHF. The complete variable domain, with remaining parts taken from reference TRBV18 and TRBJ1-6, reads NAGVMQNPRHLVRRRGQEARLRCSPMKGHSHVYWYRQLPEEGLKFMVYLQKENIIDESGMPKERFSAEFPKEGPSILRIQQVVRGDSAAYFCASSPPGSSGSYNSPLHFGNGTRLTVT.

The chain employs TRBV5-1 and TRBJ2-3; D is uncertain. The CDR3 is 15 amino acids. V was shortened by 0 bases and J by 0 bases, with 8 bases between the two germline ends. The germline V gene has CDR1 SGHRS and CDR2 YFSETQ. CDR3 sequence reads: CASSLERRSTDTQYF. CDR3 coding DNA: TGCGCCAGCAGCTTGGAGAGACGTAGCACAGATACGCAGTATTTT.

The chain combines TRBV11-2 with TRBJ1-1; 7 bases fit TRBD1. In germline, CDR1 is SGHAT, CDR2 FQNNGV. This CDR3 is built from 17 residues. The V gene end was trimmed by 5 bases and the J gene end by 3 bases; junction bases not matched to a gene: 15. The DNA for the CDR3 is TGTGCCAGCAGCGCTACACAGGGGTTCGGTTTGGACACTGAAGCTTTCTTT. Its translation is CASSATQGFGLDTEAFF.

V gene TRBV18 combines with J gene TRBJ1-1; D remains unclear. The germline gives CDR1 KGHSH, CDR2 LQKENI. The length of the CDR3 is 13 residues. V gave up 2 bases and J gave up 4 bases, with 8 bases separating them. The CDR3 here is CASSPGMTTEAFF. The DNA of the CDR3 is TGTGCCAGCTCACCAGGAATGACCACTGAAGCTTTCTTT. Using reference TRBV18 and TRBJ1-1 for the parts outside the CDR3, the full variable domain is NAGVMQNPRHLVRRRGQEARLRCSPMKGHSHVYWYRQLPEEGLKFMVYLQKENIIDESGMPKERFSAEFPKEGPSILRIQQVVRGDSAAYFCASSPGMTTEAFFGQGTRLTVV.

The rearrangement joins TRBV9 to TRBJ2-7; D uncertain. Germline loops: CDR1 SGDLS, CDR2 YYNGEE. The CDR3 has 16 amino acids. The germline V and J ends were trimmed by 4 bases and 0 bases, with 17 bases remaining between them. The CDR3 reads CASSPSWGTYSYEQYF. The DNA of the CDR3 is TGTGCCAGCAGCCCTAGTTGGGGAACCTACTCCTACGAGCAGTACTTC.

The gene calls are TRBV5-1 and TRBJ1-2, with 7 bases lining up with TRBD1. Germline loops: CDR1 SGHRS, CDR2 YFSETQ. CDR3 length: 16 amino acids. The V segment lost 5 bases and the J segment 4 bases; nucleotides outside the gene matches: 14. CDR3 region: CASRPLEQGRIYGYTF. CDR3 nucleotides: TGCGCCAGCAGACCTCTCGAACAGGGGAGGATCTATGGCTACACCTTC.

This rearrangement joins TRBV5-5 to TRBJ1-3, with TRBD1 as a possible D gene (5 bases). The germline V gene encodes CDR1 SGHKS and CDR2 YYEKEE (reference sequence). Trimming stripped 0 bases from V and 0 bases from J, with 10 bases between. The CDR3 length is 16 residues. The CDR3 DNA is TGTGCCAGCAGCTTGGGGGACCGATACTCTGGAAACACCATATATTTT. This sequence encodes CASSLGDRYSGNTIYF.